This is a list of T cell receptor beta chains from one sample in a study of blood T cell repertoires in COVID-19. Repertoires were generated with immunoSEQ multiplex PCR, while TCRdb's copy carries only in-frame clones and drops some. This sample yields 650,000 to 800,000 clones, of which around 89% are seen a single time; roughly 0.25% belongs to the top ten. Input material: peripheral blood. These receptors were taken from a woman aged 18-29 years with acute or convalescent COVID-19. Both conserved end residues are part of each CDR3. D genes are given only for firm matches. Not every row has a clone size; where given, it reads once, few, many or a size class.

abundance: NA
j_gene: TRBJ1-1
d_gene: TRBD1
v_gene: TRBV6-1
CDR3nt: TGTGCCAGCAGTGAAAGGGGCCCGGACAGGGCGCCCACTGAAGCTTTCTTT
CDR3aa: CASSERGPDRAPTEAFF

abundance: NA
j_gene: TRBJ1-1
d_gene: NA
v_gene: TRBV5-1
CDR3nt: TGCGCCAGCAGCCGGGACTTGAACACTGAAGCTTTCTTT
CDR3aa: CASSRDLNTEAFF

abundance: few
j_gene: TRBJ1-2
d_gene: NA
v_gene: TRBV24-1
CDR3nt: TGTGCCACCAGTGATGGCCCAGGGAATGGCTACACCTTC
CDR3aa: CATSDGPGNGYTF

abundance: NA
j_gene: TRBJ1-6
d_gene: NA
v_gene: TRBV19
CDR3nt: TGTGCCAGTAGTACCACAGGTCTAAATTCACCCCTCCACTTT
CDR3aa: CASSTTGLNSPLHF

abundance: once
j_gene: TRBJ2-2
d_gene: NA
v_gene: TRBV5-6
CDR3nt: TGTGCCAGCAGCCTTCAGGGGTTTAGGGAGCTGTTTTTT
CDR3aa: CASSLQGFRELFF

abundance: NA
j_gene: TRBJ1-1
d_gene: TRBD1
v_gene: TRBV9
CDR3nt: TGTGCCAGCAGCCTCGGGACAGACGGCACTGAAGCTTTCTTT
CDR3aa: CASSLGTDGTEAFF

abundance: NA
j_gene: TRBJ2-7
d_gene: NA
v_gene: TRBV7-3
CDR3nt: TGTGCCAGCAGCGCGGGGACCCCGGGGTTGTTCGAGCAGTACTTC
CDR3aa: CASSAGTPGLFEQYF

abundance: NA
j_gene: TRBJ2-7
d_gene: NA
v_gene: TRBV18
CDR3nt: TGTGCCAGCTCTGGACTGACAGGACCTTACGAGCAGTACTTC
CDR3aa: CASSGLTGPYEQYF

abundance: NA
j_gene: TRBJ2-7
d_gene: NA
v_gene: TRBV6-2/TRBV6-3
CDR3nt: TGTGCCAGCAGCGACCTCAGGTGGACCTACGAGCAGTACTTC
CDR3aa: CASSDLRWTYEQYF

abundance: NA
j_gene: TRBJ2-3
d_gene: NA
v_gene: TRBV10-3
CDR3nt: TGTGCCATCAGCAGTAGCCGGACAGATACGCAGTATTTT
CDR3aa: CAISSSRTDTQYF

abundance: NA
j_gene: TRBJ2-1
d_gene: NA
v_gene: TRBV5-5
CDR3nt: TGTGCCAGCACTAAACCCCCATGGACTGCCTCCTACAATGAGCAGTTCTTC
CDR3aa: CASTKPPWTASYNEQFF

abundance: NA
j_gene: TRBJ1-1
d_gene: NA
v_gene: TRBV11-1
CDR3nt: TGTGCCAGCAGTGAGGACAGAACTGAAGCTTTCTTT
CDR3aa: CASSEDRTEAFF

abundance: NA
j_gene: TRBJ1-4
d_gene: NA
v_gene: TRBV3-1/TRBV3-2
CDR3nt: TGTGCCAGCAGCTACTCAGGGGTAACTAATGAAAAACTGTTTTTT
CDR3aa: CASSYSGVTNEKLFF

abundance: NA
j_gene: TRBJ2-1
d_gene: NA
v_gene: TRBV7-9
CDR3nt: TGTGCCAGCAGCTATAAGGACAGCCCCAATGAGCAGTTCTTC
CDR3aa: CASSYKDSPNEQFF

abundance: NA
j_gene: TRBJ1-1
d_gene: NA
v_gene: TRBV6-5
CDR3nt: TGTGCCAGCAGTTACTCGAGAGGGAACACTGAAGCTTTCTTT
CDR3aa: CASSYSRGNTEAFF

abundance: NA
j_gene: TRBJ2-2
d_gene: NA
v_gene: TRBV24-1
CDR3nt: TGTGCCACCAGTGACCCCCCGGGGGACCGGGGGACCGGGGAGCTGTTTTTT
CDR3aa: CATSDPPGDRGTGELFF